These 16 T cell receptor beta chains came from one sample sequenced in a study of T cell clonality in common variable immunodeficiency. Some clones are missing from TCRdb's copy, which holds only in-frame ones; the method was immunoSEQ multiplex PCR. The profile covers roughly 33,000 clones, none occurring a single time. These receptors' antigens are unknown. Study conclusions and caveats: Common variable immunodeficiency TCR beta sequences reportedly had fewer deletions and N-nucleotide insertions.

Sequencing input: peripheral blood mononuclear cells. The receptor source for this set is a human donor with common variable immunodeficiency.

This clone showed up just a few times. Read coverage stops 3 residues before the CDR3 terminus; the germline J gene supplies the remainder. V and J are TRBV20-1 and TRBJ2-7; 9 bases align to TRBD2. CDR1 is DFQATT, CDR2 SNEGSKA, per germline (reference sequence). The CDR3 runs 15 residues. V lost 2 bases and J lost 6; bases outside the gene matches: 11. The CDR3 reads CSARSGQELAGEQYF. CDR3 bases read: TGCAGTGCTAGATCAGGGCAGGAACTAGCGGGCGAG.

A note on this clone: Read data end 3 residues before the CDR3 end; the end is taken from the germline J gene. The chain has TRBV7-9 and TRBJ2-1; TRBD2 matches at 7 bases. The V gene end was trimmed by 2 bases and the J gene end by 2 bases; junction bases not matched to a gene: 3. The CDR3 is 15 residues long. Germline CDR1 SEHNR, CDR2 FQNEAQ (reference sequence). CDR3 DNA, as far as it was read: TGTGCCAGCAGCTTACCAGCGGGGACCTACAATGAG. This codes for CASSLPAGTYNE. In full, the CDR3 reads CASSLPAGTYNEQFF.

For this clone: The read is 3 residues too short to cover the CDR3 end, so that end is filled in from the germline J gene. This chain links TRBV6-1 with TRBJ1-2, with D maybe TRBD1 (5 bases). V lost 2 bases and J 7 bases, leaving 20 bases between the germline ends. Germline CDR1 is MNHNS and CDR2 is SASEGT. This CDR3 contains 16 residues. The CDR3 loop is CASSETLGGPGGGYTF. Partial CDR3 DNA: TGTGCCAGCAGTGAAACCCTCGGGGGACCGGGGGGTGGC.

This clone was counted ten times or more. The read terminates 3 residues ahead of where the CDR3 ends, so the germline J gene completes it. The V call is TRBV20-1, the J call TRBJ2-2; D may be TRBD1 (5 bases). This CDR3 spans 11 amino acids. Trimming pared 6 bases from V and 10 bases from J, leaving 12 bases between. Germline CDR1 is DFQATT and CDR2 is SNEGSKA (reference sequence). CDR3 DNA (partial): TGCAGTGCCCCATTACAGGCGGAG. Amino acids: CSAPLQAE. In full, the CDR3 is CSAPLQAELFF.

Here the CDR3 reads CASSIEADWAFF. Partial CDR3 DNA: TGTGCCAGTAGTATAGAAGCTGATTGG. The chain carries TRBV19 and TRBJ1-1; D is unresolved. The CDR3 end is not reached by the read, which stops 3 residues before it; the germline J gene fills it in. This CDR3 comprises 12 residues. Germline V CDR1 and CDR2: LNHDA, SQIVND (reference sequence).

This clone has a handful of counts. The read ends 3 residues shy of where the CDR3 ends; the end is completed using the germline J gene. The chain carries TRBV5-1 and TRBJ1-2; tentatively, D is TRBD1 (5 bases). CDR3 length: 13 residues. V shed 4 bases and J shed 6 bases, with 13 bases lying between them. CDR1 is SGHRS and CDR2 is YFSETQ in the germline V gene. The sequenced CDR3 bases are TGCGCCAGCAGCCCGAACGGGGGGGATGGC. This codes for CASSPNGGDG. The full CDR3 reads CASSPNGGDGYTF. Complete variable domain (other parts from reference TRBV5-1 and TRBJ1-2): KAGVTQTPRYLIKTRGQQVTLSCSPISGHRSVSWYQQTPGQGLQFLFEYFSETQRNKGNFPGRFSGRQFSNSRSEMNVSTLELGDSALYLCASSPNGGDGYTFGSGTRLTVV.

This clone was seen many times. CDR3 sequence reads: CAWRGGSSGANVLTF. The sequenced part of the CDR3 DNA is TGTGCCTGGAGGGGGGGGAGTAGTGGGGCCAACGTC. The chain uses TRBV30 and TRBJ2-6; 7 bases map to TRBD2. From the germline J gene comes the end of the CDR3, since the read stops 3 residues before it. V was clipped by 3 bases and J by 3 bases; unmatched bases: 5. This CDR3 comprises 15 residues. Per germline, CDR1 GTSNPN and CDR2 SVGIG (reference sequence).

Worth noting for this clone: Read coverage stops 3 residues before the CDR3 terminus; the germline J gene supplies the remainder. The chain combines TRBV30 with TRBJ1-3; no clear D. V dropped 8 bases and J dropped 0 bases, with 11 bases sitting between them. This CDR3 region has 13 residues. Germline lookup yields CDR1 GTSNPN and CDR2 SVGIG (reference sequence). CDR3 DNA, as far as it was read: TGTGCCCGTCGACTCAGCTCTGGAAACACC. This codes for CARRLSSGNT. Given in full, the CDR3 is CARRLSSGNTIYF.

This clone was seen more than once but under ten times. The DNA read from the CDR3 is TGTGCCAGTAGAACTAGCGGGGGAAAAAACATT. Its translation: CASRTSGGKNI. In full, the CDR3 is CASRTSGGKNIQYF. The chain recombines TRBV19 with TRBJ2-4; 11 nucleotides agree with TRBD2. The DNA ends 3 residues before the CDR3 does, and the rest of the CDR3 is filled in from the germline J gene. The CDR3 spans 14 residues. With 6 bases clipped from V and 4 bases from J, the junction kept 2 bases outside the gene matches. Germline V gene lookup returns CDR1 LNHDA and CDR2 SQIVND (reference sequence).

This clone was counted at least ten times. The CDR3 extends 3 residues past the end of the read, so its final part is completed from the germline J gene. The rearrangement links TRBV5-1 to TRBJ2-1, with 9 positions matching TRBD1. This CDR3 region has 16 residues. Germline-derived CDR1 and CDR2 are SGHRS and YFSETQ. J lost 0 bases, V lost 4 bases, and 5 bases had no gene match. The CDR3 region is CASSPPGQGSYNEQFF. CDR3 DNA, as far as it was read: TGCGCCAGCAGCCCGCCGGGACAGGGCTCCTACAATGAG.

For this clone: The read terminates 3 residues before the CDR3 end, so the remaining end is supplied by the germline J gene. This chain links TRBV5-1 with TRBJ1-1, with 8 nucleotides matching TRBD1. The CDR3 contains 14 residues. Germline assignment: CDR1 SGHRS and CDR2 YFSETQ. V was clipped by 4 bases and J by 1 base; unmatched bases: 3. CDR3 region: CASSAGTGNTEAFF. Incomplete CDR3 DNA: TGCGCCAGCAGCGCCGGGACAGGGAACACTGAA.

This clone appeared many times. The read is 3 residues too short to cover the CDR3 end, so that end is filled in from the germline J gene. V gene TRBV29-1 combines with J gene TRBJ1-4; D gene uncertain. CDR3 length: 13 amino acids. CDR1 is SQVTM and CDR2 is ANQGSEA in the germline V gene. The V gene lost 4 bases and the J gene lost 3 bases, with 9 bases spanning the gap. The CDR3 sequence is CSVVKGSNEKLFF. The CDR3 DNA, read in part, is TGCAGCGTTGTTAAAGGTTCTAATGAAAAA.

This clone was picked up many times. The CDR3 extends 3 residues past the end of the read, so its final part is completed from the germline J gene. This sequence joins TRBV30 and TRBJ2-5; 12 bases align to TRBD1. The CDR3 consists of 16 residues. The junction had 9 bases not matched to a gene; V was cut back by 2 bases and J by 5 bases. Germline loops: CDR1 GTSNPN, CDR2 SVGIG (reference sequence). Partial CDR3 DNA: TGTGCCTGGAGTACGCCGGGACAGGGGGCGGATGAGACC. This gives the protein CAWSTPGQGADET. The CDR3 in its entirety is CAWSTPGQGADETQYF.

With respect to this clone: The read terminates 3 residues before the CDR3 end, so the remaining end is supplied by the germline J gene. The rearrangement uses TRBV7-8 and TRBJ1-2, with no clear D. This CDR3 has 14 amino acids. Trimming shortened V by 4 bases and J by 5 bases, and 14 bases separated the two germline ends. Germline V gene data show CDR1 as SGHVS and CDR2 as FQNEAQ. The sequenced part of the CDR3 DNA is TGTGCCAGCAGCTCCAACGAGGGTAGTTATGGC. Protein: CASSSNEGSYG. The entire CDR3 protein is CASSSNEGSYGYTF.

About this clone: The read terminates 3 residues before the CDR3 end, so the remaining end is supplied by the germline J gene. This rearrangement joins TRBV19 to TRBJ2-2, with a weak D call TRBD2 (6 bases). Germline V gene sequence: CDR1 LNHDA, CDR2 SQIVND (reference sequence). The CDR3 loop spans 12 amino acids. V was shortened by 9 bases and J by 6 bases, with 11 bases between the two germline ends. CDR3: CASLSGAGELFF. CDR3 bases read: TGTGCCAGCCTCTCGGGGGCCGGGGAG. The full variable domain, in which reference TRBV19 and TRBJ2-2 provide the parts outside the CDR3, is DGGITQSPKYLFRKEGQNVTLSCEQNLNHDAMYWYRQDPGQGLRLIYYSQIVNDFQKGDIAEGYSVSREKKESFPLTVTSAQKNPTAFYLCASLSGAGELFFGEGSRLTVL.

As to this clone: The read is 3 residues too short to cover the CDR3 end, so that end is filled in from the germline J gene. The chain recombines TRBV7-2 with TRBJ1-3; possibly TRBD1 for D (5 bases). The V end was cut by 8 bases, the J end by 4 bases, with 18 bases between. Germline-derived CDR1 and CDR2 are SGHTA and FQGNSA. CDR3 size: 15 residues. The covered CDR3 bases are TGTGCCAGCCGCGTCCAGGGCTCTCCGGGAAACACC. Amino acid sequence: CASRVQGSPGNT. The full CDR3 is CASRVQGSPGNTIYF.